The 8 T cell receptor beta chains below were found in one sample sequenced in a study of blood T cell repertoires in COVID-19. Generated by immunoSEQ multiplex PCR, the TCRdb table keeps only in-frame clones and is missing some. The sample yields approximately 50,000 clones, 85% to 90% seen once. The sample was peripheral blood. These receptors came from a human donor in a cohort sampled during active COVID-19.

The chain uses TRBV5-1 and TRBJ1-2; D gene ambiguous. This CDR3 has 14 residues. From germline, CDR1 is SGHRS and CDR2 YFSETQ. V lost 0 bases to trimming and J lost 4 bases, with 10 bases between them. CDR3 amino acids: CASSLDSESYGYTF. The CDR3 DNA sequence: TGCGCCAGCAGCTTGGACAGTGAAAGCTATGGCTACACCTTC.

This chain connects TRBV30 to TRBJ1-6; D is uncertain. The V gene's germline CDR1 is GTSNPN and CDR2 SVGIG (reference sequence). V dropped 3 bases and J dropped 0 bases, with 12 bases sitting between them. The CDR3 covers 16 residues. This chain's CDR3 is CAWSGLVSSYNSPLHF. CDR3 coding DNA: TGTGCCTGGAGCGGACTAGTAAGCTCCTATAATTCACCCCTCCACTTT.

The J gene is TRBJ1-5, the V gene TRBV6-6; no clear D. V lost 7 bases and J 8 bases, leaving 15 bases between the germline ends. From germline, CDR1 is MNHNY and CDR2 SVGAGI (reference sequence). The CDR3 length is 13 residues. CDR3 nucleotides: TGTGCCAGCACCCAAAGGGAGGAGGAGCCCCAGCATTTT. Translating it yields CASTQREEEPQHF.

V gene TRBV2 combines with J gene TRBJ1-1; TRBD1 agrees at 9 bases. Per the germline V gene, CDR1 is SNHLY and CDR2 is FYNNEI. V lost 5 bases and J lost 4; bases outside the gene matches: 5. The CDR3 is 14 amino acids. CDR3 amino acids: CASSSRQGVTEAFF. As DNA, the CDR3 is TGTGCCAGCAGTTCGAGACAGGGGGTCACTGAAGCTTTCTTT.

This chain uses TRBV6-5 with TRBJ2-5; the D is unclear. Germline V gene data show CDR1 as MNHEY and CDR2 as SVGAGI. This CDR3 is built from 14 residues. The V and J ends lost 0 bases and 5 bases respectively, with 10 bases between them. The CDR3 DNA follows: TGTGCCAGCAGTTACTCGTGGGCATATGAGACCCAGTACTTC. Translation gives CASSYSWAYETQYF.

V is TRBV6-2 or TRBV6-3 and J is TRBJ2-1; 8 bases fit TRBD2. The V and J ends lost 5 bases and 9 bases, in that order; junction bases with no gene match: 9. The CDR3 spans 14 residues. Germline CDR1 MNHEY, CDR2 SVGEGT. The CDR3 nucleotides read TGTGCCAGCAGTCCACTAGCGGTCCCGGGTGAGCAGTTCTTC. Translated, it gives CASSPLAVPGEQFF.

The J gene is TRBJ2-2, the V gene TRBV11-2, with a tentative D call TRBD2 (6 bases). Looked up from germline, CDR1 is SGHAT and CDR2 is FQNNGV. V was trimmed by 3 bases and J by 5 bases, leaving 10 bases between them. This CDR3 is built from 14 residues. The DNA for the CDR3 is TGTGCCAGCAGCTTGGGACTTTCTACCGGGGAGCTGTTTTTT. This translates into CASSLGLSTGELFF.

The CDR3, as DNA: TGTGCCAGCAACACAGTCTCCTACGAGCAGTACTTC. Amino acid sequence: CASNTVSYEQYF. The chain carries TRBV6-6 and TRBJ2-7; D is unresolved. Trimming removed 7 bases at V and 0 bases at J, with 7 bases between. CDR1 and CDR2 from the germline V gene are MNHNY and SVGAGI (reference sequence). CDR3 length: 12 residues.